The rows below give T cell receptor beta chains drawn from one sample of a study of T cell responses to AZD1222 COVID-19 vaccine. Assay: immunoSEQ multiplex PCR; the TCRdb copy retains only in-frame clones and omits some. The data hold fewer than 80,000 clones, with approximately 89% observed a single time. The sample here was peripheral blood, taken 28 days after the second dose of the MenACWY control vaccine. Source of these receptors: an adult who received the MenACWY meningococcal vaccine as a control. The CDR3 runs from the conserved cysteine through the conserved F or W. D genes are given only for firm matches. Rows give clone size only sometimes, using once, few, many, or a class for an expanded clone.

J gene: TRBJ1-1; clone size: .; D gene: .; CDR3 length: 16; V gene: TRBV5-4; CDR3 protein: CASSLGTPTSGTEAFF; CDR3 DNA: TGTGCCAGCAGCTTGGGGACTCCAACAAGCGGCACTGAAGCTTTCTTT
J gene: TRBJ2-3; clone size: .; D gene: .; CDR3 length: 15; V gene: TRBV4-2; CDR3 protein: CASRNRPRSSDTQYF; CDR3 DNA: TGTGCCAGCCGAAATAGGCCCCGGAGCTCAGATACGCAGTATTTT
J gene: TRBJ1-5; clone size: once; D gene: TRBD1; CDR3 length: 14; V gene: TRBV18; CDR3 protein: CASSPTGEDQPQHF; CDR3 DNA: TGTGCCAGCTCACCCACAGGGGAAGATCAGCCCCAGCATTTT
J gene: TRBJ2-7; clone size: .; D gene: TRBD1; CDR3 length: 14; V gene: TRBV3-1/TRBV3-2; CDR3 protein: CASTMGQRPYEQYF; CDR3 DNA: TGTGCCAGCACCATGGGACAGAGACCCTACGAGCAGTACTTC
J gene: TRBJ2-2; clone size: .; D gene: .; CDR3 length: 17; V gene: TRBV4-3; CDR3 protein: CASSQDTRQGSARELFF; CDR3 DNA: TGCGCCAGCAGCCAAGATACAAGGCAGGGCTCCGCTCGGGAGCTGTTTTTT
J gene: TRBJ2-2; clone size: .; D gene: TRBD1; CDR3 length: 16; V gene: TRBV10-2; CDR3 protein: CASSVFRQGVTGELFF; CDR3 DNA: TGCGCCAGCAGTGTCTTCCGACAGGGGGTCACCGGGGAGCTGTTTTTT
J gene: TRBJ1-6; clone size: .; D gene: .; CDR3 length: 14; V gene: TRBV4-2; CDR3 protein: CASSQAGLNSPLHF; CDR3 DNA: TGTGCCAGCAGCCAAGCAGGTCTTAATTCACCCCTCCACTTT
J gene: TRBJ2-7; clone size: .; D gene: TRBD1; CDR3 length: 14; V gene: TRBV27; CDR3 protein: CASNTGDKAYEQYF; CDR3 DNA: TGTGCCAGCAACACAGGGGATAAGGCCTACGAGCAGTACTTC
J gene: TRBJ2-7; clone size: once; D gene: .; CDR3 length: 15; V gene: TRBV5-4; CDR3 protein: CASSLTFQGRYEQYF; CDR3 DNA: TGTGCCAGCAGCTTGACGTTCCAAGGCCGCTACGAGCAGTACTTC
J gene: TRBJ1-1; clone size: .; D gene: .; CDR3 length: 14; V gene: TRBV6-5; CDR3 protein: CASSYVQGNTEAFF; CDR3 DNA: TGTGCCAGCAGTTACGTACAGGGGAACACTGAAGCTTTCTTT
J gene: TRBJ1-5; clone size: .; D gene: .; CDR3 length: 14; V gene: TRBV9; CDR3 protein: CASSGTASNQPQHF; CDR3 DNA: TGTGCCAGCAGCGGGACAGCTAGCAATCAGCCCCAGCATTTT